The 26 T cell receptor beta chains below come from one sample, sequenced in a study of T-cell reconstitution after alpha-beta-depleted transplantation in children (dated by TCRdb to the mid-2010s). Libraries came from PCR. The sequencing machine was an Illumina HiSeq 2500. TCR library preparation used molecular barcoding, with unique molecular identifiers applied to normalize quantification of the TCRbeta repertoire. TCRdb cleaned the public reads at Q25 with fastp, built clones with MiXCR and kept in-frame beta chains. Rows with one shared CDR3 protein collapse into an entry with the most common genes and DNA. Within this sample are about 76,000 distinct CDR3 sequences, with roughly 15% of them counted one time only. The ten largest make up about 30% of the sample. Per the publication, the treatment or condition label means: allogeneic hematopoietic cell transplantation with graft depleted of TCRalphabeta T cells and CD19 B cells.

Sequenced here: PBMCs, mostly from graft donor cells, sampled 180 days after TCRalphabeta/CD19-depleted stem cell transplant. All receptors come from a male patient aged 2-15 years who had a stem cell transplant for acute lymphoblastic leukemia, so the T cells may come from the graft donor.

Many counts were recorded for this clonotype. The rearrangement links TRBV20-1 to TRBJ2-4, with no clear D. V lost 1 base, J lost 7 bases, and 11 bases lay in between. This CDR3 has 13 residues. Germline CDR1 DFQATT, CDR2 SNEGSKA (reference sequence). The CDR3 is CSARAVLPNIQYF. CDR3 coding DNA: TGCAGTGCTAGAGCAGTCCTCCCGAACATTCAGTACTTC.

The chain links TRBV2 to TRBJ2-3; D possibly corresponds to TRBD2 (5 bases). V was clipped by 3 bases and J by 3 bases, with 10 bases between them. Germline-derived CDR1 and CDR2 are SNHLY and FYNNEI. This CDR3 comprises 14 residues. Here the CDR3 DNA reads TGTGCCAGCAGTGATAGCGCCTCGACAGATACGCAGTATTTT. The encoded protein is CASSDSASTDTQYF.

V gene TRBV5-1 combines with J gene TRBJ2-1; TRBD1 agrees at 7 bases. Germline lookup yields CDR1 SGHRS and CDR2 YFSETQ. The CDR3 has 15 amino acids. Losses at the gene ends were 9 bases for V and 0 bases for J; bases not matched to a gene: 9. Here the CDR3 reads CATGTGVGSYNEQFF. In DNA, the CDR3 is TGCGCCACCGGAACAGGGGTTGGCTCCTACAATGAGCAGTTCTTC.

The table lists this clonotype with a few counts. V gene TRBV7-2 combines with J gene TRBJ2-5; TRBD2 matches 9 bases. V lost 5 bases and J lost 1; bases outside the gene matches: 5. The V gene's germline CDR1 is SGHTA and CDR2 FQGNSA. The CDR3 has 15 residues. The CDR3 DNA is TGTGCCAGCAGCCGCGGGGGGGCGATCCAAGAGACCCAGTACTTC. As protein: CASSRGGAIQETQYF.

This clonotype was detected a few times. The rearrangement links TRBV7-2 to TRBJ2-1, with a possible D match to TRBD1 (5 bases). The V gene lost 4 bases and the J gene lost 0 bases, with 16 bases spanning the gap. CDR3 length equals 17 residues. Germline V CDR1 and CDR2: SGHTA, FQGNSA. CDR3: CASSWGRWGYSYNEQFF. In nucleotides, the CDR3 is TGTGCCAGCAGCTGGGGTCGTTGGGGCTACTCCTACAATGAGCAGTTCTTC.

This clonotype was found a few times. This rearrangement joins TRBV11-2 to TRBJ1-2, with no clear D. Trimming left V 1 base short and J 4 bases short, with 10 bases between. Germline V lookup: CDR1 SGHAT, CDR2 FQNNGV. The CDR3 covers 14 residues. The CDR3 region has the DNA TGTGCCAGCAGCTTAGCTCGGGGAACCTATGGCTACACCTTC. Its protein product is CASSLARGTYGYTF.

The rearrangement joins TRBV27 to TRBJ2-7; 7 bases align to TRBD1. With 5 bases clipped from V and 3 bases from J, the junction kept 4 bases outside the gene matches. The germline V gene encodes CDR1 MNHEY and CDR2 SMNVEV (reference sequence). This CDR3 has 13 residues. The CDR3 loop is CASSEDRVYEQYF. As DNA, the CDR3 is TGTGCCAGCAGTGAAGACAGGGTCTACGAGCAGTACTTC.

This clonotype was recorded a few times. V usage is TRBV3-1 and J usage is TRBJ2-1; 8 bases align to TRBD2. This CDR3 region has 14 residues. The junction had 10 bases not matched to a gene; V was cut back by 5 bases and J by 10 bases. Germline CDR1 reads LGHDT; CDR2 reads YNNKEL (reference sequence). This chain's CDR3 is CASSVVGRGDEQFF. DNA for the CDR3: TGTGCCAGCAGCGTCGTTGGGCGGGGGGACGAGCAGTTCTTC.

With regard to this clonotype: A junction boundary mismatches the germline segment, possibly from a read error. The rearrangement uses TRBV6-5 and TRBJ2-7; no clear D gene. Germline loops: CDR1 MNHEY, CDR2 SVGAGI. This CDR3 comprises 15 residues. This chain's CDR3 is CASSYSYRDSYEQSF. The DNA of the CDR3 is TGTGCCAGCAGTTACTCGTACAGAGATTCCTACGAGCAGTCCTTC.

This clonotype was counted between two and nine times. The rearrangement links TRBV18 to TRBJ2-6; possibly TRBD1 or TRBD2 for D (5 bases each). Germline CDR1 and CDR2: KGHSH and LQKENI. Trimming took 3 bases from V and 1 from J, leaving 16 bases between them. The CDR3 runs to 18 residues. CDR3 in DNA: TGTGCCAGCTCACCGTGGGGACCACAAGGATCTGGGGCCAACGTCCTGACTTTC. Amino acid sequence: CASSPWGPQGSGANVLTF.

The CDR3 sequence: CASSIGEAFF. The DNA for the CDR3 is TGTGCCAGCAGCATCGGTGAAGCTTTCTTT. The chain links TRBV7-9 to TRBJ1-1; D is unclear. CDR3 length equals 10 residues. The germline gives CDR1 SEHNR, CDR2 FQNEAQ (reference sequence). V was clipped by 5 bases and J by 7 bases, with 5 bases between them.

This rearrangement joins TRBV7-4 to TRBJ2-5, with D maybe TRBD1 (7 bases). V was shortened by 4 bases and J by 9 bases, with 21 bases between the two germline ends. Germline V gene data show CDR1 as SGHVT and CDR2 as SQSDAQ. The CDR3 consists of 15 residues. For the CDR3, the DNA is TGTGCCAGCAGCTCGTTCCCCTCCAGGGGGGAGTCCCAGTACTTC. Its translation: CASSSFPSRGESQYF.

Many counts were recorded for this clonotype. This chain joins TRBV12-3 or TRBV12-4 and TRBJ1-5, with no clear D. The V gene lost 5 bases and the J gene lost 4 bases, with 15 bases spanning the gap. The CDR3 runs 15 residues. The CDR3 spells CASSPGGVLNQPQHF. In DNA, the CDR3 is TGTGCCAGCAGTCCCGGCGGGGTCCTTAATCAGCCCCAGCATTTT.

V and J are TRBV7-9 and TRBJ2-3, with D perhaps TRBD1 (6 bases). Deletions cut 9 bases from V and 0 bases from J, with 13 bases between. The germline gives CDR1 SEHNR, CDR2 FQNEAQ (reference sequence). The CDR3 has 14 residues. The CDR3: CARSFDRSTDTQYF. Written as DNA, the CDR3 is TGTGCCAGAAGTTTCGACAGGAGCACAGATACGCAGTATTTT. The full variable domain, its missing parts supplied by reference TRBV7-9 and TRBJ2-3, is DTGVSQNPRHKITKRGQNVTFRCDPISEHNRLYWYRQTLGQGPEFLTYFQNEAQLEKSRLLSDRFSAERPKGSFSTLEIQRTEQGDSAMYLCARSFDRSTDTQYFGPGTRLTVL.

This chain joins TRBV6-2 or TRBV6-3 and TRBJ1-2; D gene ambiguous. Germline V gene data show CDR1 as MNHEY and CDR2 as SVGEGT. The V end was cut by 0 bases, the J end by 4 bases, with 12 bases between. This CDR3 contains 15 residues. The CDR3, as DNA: TGTGCCAGCAGTTACTCAGGGAGTGAGCCCTATGGCTACACCTTC. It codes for CASSYSGSEPYGYTF.

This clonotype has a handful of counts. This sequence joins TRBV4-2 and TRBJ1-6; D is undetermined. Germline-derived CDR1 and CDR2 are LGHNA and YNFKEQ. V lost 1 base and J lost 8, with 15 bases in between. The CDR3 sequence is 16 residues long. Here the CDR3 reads CASSQAIGKRDSPLHF. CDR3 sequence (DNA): TGTGCCAGCAGCCAAGCGATAGGGAAGAGGGATTCACCCCTCCACTTT.

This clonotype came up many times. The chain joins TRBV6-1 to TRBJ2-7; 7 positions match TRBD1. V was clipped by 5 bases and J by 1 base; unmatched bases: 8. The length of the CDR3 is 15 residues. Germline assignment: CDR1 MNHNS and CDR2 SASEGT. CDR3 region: CASSPQQGNSYEQYF. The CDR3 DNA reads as TGTGCCAGCAGTCCCCAACAGGGGAATTCCTACGAGCAGTACTTC.

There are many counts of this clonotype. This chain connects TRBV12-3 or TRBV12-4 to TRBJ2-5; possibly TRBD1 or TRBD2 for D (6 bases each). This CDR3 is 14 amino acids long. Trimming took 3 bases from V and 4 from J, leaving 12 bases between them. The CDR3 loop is CASSFVGGRETQYF. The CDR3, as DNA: TGTGCCAGCAGTTTTGTGGGGGGCCGAGAGACCCAGTACTTC.

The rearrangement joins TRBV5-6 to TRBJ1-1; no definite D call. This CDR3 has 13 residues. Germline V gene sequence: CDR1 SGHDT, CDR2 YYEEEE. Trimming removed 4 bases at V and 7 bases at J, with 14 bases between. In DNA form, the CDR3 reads TGTGCCAGCAGCCCGGTCCGCCGTAATGAAGCTTTCTTT. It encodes CASSPVRRNEAFF.

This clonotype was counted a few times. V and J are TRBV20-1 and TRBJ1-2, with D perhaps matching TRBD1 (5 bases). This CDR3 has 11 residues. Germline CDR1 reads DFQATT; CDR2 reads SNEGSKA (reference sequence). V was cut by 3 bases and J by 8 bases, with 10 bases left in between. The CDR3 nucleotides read TGCAGTGCTAGCTTGGGGCGCGGCTACACCTTC. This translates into CSASLGRGYTF.

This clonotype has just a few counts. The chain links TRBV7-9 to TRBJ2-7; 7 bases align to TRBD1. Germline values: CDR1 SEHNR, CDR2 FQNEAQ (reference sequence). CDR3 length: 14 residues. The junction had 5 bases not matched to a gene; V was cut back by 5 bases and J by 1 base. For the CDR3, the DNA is TGTGCCAGCAGCCCGACAGGGCAATCCTACGAGCAGTACTTC. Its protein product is CASSPTGQSYEQYF.

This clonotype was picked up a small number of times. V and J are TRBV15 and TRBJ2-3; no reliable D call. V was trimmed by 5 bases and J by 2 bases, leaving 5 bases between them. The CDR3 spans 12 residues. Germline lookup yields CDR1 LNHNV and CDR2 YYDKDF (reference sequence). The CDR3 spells CATSFTTDTQYF. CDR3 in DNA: TGTGCCACCAGCTTCACCACAGATACGCAGTATTTT.

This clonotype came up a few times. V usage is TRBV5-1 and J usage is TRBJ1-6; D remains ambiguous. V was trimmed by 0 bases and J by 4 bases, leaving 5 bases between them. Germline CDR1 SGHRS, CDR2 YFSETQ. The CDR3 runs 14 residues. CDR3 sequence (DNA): TGCGCCAGCAGCTTGGAAAGATATAATTCACCCCTCCACTTT. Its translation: CASSLERYNSPLHF. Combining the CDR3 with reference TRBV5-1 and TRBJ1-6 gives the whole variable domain KAGVTQTPRYLIKTRGQQVTLSCSPISGHRSVSWYQQTPGQGLQFLFEYFSETQRNKGNFPGRFSGRQFSNSRSEMNVSTLELGDSALYLCASSLERYNSPLHFGNGTRLTVT.

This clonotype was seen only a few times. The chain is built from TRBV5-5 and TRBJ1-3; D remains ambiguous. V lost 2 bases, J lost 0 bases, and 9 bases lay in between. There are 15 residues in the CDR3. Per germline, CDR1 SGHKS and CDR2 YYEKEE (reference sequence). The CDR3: CASSLRTDSGNTIYF. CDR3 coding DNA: TGTGCCAGCAGCTTAAGGACGGACTCTGGAAACACCATATATTTT.

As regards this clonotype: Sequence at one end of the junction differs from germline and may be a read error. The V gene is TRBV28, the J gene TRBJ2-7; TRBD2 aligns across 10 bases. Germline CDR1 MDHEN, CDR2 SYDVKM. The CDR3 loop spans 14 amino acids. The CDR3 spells CTSSLTSGTDEQYF. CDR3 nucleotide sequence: TGTACCAGCAGTTTAACTAGCGGGACGGACGAGCAGTACTTC.

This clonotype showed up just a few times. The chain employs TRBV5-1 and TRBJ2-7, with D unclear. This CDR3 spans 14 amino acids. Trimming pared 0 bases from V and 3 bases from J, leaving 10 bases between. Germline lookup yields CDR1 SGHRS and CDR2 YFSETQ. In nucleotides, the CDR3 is TGCGCCAGCAGCTTGGAACCTACGCTCTACGAGCAGTACTTC. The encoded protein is CASSLEPTLYEQYF. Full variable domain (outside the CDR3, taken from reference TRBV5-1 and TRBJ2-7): KAGVTQTPRYLIKTRGQQVTLSCSPISGHRSVSWYQQTPGQGLQFLFEYFSETQRNKGNFPGRFSGRQFSNSRSEMNVSTLELGDSALYLCASSLEPTLYEQYFGPGTRLTVT.